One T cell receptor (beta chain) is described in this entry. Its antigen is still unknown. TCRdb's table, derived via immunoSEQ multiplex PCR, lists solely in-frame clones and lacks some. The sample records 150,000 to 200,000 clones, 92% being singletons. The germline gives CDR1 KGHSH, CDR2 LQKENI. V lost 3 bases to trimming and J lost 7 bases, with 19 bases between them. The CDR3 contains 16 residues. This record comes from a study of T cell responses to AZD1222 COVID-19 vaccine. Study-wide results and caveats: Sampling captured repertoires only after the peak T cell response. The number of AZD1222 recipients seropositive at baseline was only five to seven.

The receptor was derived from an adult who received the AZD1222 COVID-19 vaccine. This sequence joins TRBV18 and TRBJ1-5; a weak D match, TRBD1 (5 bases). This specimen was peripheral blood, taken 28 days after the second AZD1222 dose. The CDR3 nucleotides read TGTGCCAGCTCACCGGGAGAGGGGCTCTCGGGGCAGCCCCAGCATTTT. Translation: CASSPGEGLSGQPQHF.